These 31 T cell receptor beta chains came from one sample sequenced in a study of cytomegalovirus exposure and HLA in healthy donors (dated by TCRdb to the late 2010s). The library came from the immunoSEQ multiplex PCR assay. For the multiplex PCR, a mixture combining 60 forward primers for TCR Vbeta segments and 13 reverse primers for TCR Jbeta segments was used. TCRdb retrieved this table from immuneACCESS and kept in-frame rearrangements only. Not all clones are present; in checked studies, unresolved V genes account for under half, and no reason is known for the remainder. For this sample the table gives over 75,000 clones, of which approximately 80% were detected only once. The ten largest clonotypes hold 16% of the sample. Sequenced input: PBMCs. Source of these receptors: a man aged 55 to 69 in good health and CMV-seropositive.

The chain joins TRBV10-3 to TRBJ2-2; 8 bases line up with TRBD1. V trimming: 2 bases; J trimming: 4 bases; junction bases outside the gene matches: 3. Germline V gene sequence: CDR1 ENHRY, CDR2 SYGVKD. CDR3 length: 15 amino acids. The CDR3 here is CAISEVTGATGELFF. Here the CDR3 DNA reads TGTGCCATCAGTGAGGTGACAGGGGCCACCGGGGAGCTGTTTTTT.

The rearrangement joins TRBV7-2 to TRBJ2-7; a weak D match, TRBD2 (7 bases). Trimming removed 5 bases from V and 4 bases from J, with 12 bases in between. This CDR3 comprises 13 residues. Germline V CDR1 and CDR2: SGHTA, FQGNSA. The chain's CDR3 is CASSLGGEYEQYF. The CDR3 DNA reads TGTGCCAGCAGCCTAGGGGGGGAATACGAGCAGTACTTC.

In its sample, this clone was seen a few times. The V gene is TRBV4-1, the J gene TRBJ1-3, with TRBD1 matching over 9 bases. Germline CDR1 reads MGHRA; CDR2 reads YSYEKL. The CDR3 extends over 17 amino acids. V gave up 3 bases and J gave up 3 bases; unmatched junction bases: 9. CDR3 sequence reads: CASSQDLTGGFGNTIYF. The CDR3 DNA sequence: TGCGCCAGCAGCCAGGACTTAACAGGGGGCTTTGGAAACACCATATATTTT.

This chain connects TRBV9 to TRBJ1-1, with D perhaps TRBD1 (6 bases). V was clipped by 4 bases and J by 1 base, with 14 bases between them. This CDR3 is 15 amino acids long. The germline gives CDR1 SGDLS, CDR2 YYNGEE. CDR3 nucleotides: TGTGCCAGCAGCCAACTGGGACACTGGAACACTGAAGCTTTCTTT. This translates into CASSQLGHWNTEAFF.

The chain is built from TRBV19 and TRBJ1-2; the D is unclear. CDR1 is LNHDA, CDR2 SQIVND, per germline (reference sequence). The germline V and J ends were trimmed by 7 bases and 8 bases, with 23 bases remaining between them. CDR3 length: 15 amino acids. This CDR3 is CASIRSGFGVGGYTF. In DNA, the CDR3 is TGTGCCAGTATCCGAAGTGGCTTCGGGGTGGGCGGCTACACCTTC.

CDR3 residues: CASSVASPDTQYF. The CDR3 DNA reads TGTGCCAGCAGCGTGGCCTCGCCAGATACGCAGTATTTT. This chain uses TRBV9 with TRBJ2-3; unclear D gene. The CDR3 spans 13 residues. V was clipped by 2 bases and J by 4 bases, with 8 bases between them. Germline assignment: CDR1 SGDLS and CDR2 YYNGEE.

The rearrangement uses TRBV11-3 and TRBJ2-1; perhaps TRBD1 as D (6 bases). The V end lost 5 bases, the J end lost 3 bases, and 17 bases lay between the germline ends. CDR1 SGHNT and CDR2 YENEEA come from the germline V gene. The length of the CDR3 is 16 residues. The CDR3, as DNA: TGTGCCAGCAGCCAGCTTCGGGACACCGGCTACAATGAGCAGTTCTTC. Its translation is CASSQLRDTGYNEQFF. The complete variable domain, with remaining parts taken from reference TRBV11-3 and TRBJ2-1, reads EAGVVQSPRYKIIEKKQPVAFWCNPISGHNTLYWYLQNLGQGPELLIRYENEEAVDDSQLPKDRFSAERLKGVDSTLKIQPAELGDSAVYLCASSQLRDTGYNEQFFGPGTRLTVL.

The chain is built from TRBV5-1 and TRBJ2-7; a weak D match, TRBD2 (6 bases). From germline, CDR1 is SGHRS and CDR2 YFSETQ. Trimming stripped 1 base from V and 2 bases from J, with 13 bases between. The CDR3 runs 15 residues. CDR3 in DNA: TGCGCCAGCAGCTTGAACCCGGGGGTTACCTACGAGCAGTACTTC. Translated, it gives CASSLNPGVTYEQYF.

CDR3: CASSSGTSPNEQFF. The CDR3, as DNA: TGTGCCAGCAGCTCCGGGACTAGCCCCAATGAGCAGTTCTTC. The chain links TRBV7-3 to TRBJ2-1; 9 bases fit TRBD2. Germline CDR1 and CDR2: SGHTA and FQGTGA. With 4 bases clipped from V and 6 bases from J, the junction kept 4 bases outside the gene matches. This CDR3 region has 14 residues.

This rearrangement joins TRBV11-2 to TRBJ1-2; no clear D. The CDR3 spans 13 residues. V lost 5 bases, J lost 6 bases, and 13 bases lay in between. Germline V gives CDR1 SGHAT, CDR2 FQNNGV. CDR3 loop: CASSASLANGYTF. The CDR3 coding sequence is TGTGCCAGCAGCGCCTCCCTCGCGAATGGCTACACCTTC.

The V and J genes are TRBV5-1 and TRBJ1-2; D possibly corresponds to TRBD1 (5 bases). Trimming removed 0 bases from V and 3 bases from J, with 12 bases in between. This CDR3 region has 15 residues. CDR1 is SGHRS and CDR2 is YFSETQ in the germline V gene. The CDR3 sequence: CASSLEDRRDYGYTF. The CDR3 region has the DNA TGCGCCAGCAGCTTGGAAGACAGACGGGACTATGGCTACACCTTC.

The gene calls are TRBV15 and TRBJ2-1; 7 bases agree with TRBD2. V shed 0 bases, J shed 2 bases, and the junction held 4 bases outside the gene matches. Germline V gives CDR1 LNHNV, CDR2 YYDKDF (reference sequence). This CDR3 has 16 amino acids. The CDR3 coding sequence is TGTGCCACCAGCAGAGATCCGGGGGGAACCTACAATGAGCAGTTCTTC. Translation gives CATSRDPGGTYNEQFF.

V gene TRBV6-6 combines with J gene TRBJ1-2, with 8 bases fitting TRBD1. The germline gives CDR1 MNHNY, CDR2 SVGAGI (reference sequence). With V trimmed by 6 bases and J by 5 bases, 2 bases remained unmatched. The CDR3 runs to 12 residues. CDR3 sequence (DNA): TGTGCCAGCAGGCGGACAGGGTATGGCTACACCTTC. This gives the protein CASRRTGYGYTF.

CDR3 sequence (DNA): TGTGCCAGCAGCCGGGGACAGGGCATTAGCAATCAGCCCCAGCATTTT. Encoded protein: CASSRGQGISNQPQHF. The chain employs TRBV5-8 and TRBJ1-5, with TRBD1 identical over 9 bases. J was trimmed by 0 bases and V by 4 bases; bases with no gene match: 5. Germline V gene lookup returns CDR1 SGHTS and CDR2 YDEGEE. CDR3 length: 16 residues.

This CDR3 reads CASSEGLAGGLPSYEQYF. For the CDR3, the DNA is TGTGCCAGCAGTGAGGGACTAGCGGGGGGCCTTCCTTCCTACGAGCAGTACTTC. The chain couples TRBV25-1 to TRBJ2-7; 15 bases align to TRBD2. Germline V gene sequence: CDR1 MGHDK, CDR2 SYGVNS. The CDR3 contains 18 residues. The V gene end was trimmed by 3 bases and the J gene end by 1 base; junction bases not matched to a gene: 7.

The CDR3 loop reads CASGFLGIQGKKLFF. In DNA, the CDR3 is TGTGCTAGTGGTTTTCTCGGAATACAGGGAAAAAAACTGTTTTTT. The chain has TRBV12-5 and TRBJ1-4; the D gene is possibly TRBD1 (6 bases). Trimming stripped 3 bases from V and 9 bases from J, with 17 bases between. Germline assignment: CDR1 LGHNT and CDR2 FRNRAP. The CDR3 contains 15 residues.

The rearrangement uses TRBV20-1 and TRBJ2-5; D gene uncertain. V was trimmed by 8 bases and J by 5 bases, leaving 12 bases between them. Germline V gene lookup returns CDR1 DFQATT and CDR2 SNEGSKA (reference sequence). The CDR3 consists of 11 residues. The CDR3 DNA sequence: TGCAGTTCGAGTGCCATGGAGACCCAGTACTTC. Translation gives CSSSAMETQYF.

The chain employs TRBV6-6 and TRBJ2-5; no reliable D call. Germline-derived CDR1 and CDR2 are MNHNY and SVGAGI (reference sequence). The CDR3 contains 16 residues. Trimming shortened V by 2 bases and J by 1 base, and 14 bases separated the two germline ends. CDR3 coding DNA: TGTGCCAGCAGTTACCGGCCTAGACGGCTCCAAGAGACCCAGTACTTC. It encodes CASSYRPRRLQETQYF.

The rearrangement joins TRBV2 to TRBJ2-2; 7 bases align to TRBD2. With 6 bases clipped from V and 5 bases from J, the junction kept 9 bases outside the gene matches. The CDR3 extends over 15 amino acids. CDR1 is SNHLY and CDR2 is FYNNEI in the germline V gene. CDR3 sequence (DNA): TGTGCCAGCAGGGCCCCGGGACTAAAAACCGGGGAGCTGTTTTTT. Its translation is CASRAPGLKTGELFF.

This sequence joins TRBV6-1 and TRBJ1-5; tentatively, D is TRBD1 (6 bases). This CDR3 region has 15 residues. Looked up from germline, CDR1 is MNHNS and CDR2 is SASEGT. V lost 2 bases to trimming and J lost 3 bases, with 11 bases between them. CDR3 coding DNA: TGTGCCAGCAGTGAAAGTGGGGGCCCCAATCAGCCCCAGCATTTT. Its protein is CASSESGGPNQPQHF.

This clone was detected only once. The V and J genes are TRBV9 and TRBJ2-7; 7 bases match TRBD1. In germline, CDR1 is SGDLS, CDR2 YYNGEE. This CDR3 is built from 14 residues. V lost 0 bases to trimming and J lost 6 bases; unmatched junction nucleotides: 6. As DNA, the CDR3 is TGTGCCAGCAGCGTAGGCGGCAGGGGGAGCGAGCAGTACTTC. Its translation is CASSVGGRGSEQYF.

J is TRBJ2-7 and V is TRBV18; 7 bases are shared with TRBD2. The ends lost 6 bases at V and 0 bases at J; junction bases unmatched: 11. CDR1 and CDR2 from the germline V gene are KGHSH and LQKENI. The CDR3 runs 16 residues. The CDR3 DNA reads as TGTGCCAGCTCTTTAAAAGCGGGGCAGGGCTCCTACGAGCAGTACTTC. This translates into CASSLKAGQGSYEQYF.

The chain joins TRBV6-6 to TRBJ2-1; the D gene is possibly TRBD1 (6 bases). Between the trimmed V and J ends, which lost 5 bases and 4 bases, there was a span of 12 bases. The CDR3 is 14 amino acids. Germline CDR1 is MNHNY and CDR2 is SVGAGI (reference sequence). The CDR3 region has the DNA TGTGCCAGCAGTGTACAGGGACCGTACAATGAGCAGTTCTTC. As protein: CASSVQGPYNEQFF.

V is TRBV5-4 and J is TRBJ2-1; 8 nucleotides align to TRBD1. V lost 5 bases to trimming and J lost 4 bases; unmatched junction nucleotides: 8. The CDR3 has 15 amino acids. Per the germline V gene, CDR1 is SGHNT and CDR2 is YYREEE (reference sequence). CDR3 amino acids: CASRSAGQGYNEQFF. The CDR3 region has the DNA TGTGCCAGCAGAAGCGCAGGACAGGGATACAATGAGCAGTTCTTC.

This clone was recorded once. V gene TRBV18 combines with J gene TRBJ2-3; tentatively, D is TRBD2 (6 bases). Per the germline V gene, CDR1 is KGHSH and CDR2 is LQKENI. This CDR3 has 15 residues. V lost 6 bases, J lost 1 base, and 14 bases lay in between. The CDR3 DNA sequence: TGTGCCAGCTCCCGGGGACTTTCCGGCACAGATACGCAGTATTTT. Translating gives CASSRGLSGTDTQYF.

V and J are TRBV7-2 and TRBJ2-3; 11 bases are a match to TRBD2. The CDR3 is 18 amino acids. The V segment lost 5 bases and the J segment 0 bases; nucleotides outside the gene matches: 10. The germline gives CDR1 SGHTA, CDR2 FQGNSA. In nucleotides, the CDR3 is TGTGCCAGCAGCGCAAACTTAGCGGGGGGGATGAGCACAGATACGCAGTATTTT. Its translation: CASSANLAGGMSTDTQYF.

Here the CDR3 DNA reads TGTGCCAGCAGCCGACAGGGCTCCACCGGGGAGCTGTTTTTT. It yields the protein CASSRQGSTGELFF. The chain has TRBV25-1 and TRBJ2-2, with 7 nucleotides matching TRBD1. V shed 6 bases and J 4 bases; nucleotides not matched to a gene: 5. The CDR3 loop spans 14 amino acids. The germline gives CDR1 MGHDK, CDR2 SYGVNS.

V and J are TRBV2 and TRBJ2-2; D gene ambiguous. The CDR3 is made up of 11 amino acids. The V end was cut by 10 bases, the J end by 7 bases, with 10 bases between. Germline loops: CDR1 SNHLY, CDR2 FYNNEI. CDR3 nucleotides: TGTGCCACTACAGACGGCGGGGAGCTGTTTTTT. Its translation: CATTDGGELFF. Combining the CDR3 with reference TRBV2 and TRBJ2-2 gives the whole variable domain EPEVTQTPSHQVTQMGQEVILRCVPISNHLYFYWYRQILGQKVEFLVSFYNNEISEKSEIFDDQFSVERPDGSNFTLKIRSTKLEDSAMYFCATTDGGELFFGEGSRLTVL.

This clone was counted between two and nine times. The CDR3 loop is CASSPPSQGRYNEQFF. In DNA form, the CDR3 reads TGTGCCAGCTCACCACCGAGTCAGGGAAGGTACAATGAGCAGTTCTTC. V gene TRBV18 combines with J gene TRBJ2-1; D perhaps matches TRBD1 (5 bases). Trimming removed 0 bases from V and 4 bases from J, with 13 bases in between. This CDR3 is 16 amino acids long. Germline lookup yields CDR1 KGHSH and CDR2 LQKENI.

This CDR3 is CASSEREQGSSKGRYTF. DNA for the CDR3: TGTGCCAGCAGTGAAAGGGAACAGGGGTCTTCAAAAGGTCGCTACACCTTC. The chain recombines TRBV6-1 with TRBJ1-2; 7 bases align to TRBD1. Germline assignment: CDR1 MNHNS and CDR2 SASEGT. The CDR3 extends over 17 amino acids. Trimming cost V 2 bases and J 9 bases; bases outside gene matches: 18.

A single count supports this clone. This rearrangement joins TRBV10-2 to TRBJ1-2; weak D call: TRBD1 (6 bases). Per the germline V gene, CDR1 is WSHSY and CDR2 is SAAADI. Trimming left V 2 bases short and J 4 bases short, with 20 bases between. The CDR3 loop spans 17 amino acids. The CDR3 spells CASSERVGGSATYGYTF. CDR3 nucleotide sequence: TGCGCCAGCAGTGAGAGGGTTGGGGGCAGTGCTACCTATGGCTACACCTTC.